Below, 28 T cell receptor beta chains from the same sample are listed, as sequenced in a study of graft-versus-host responses after intestinal transplantation. Tissue from the graft was processed to free its intraepithelial and lamina propria lymphocytes. Sequenced by immunoSEQ multiplex PCR; TCRdb stores in-frame clones only, minus some. Of some 8,700 clones in the sample, around 74% were seen once. The sequencing here drew on ileum tissue, taken approximately 490 days after intestinal transplant. The receptors come from a human patient who received an intestinal transplant, so some T cells may come from the graft donor.

The rearrangement joins TRBV28 to TRBJ2-7; D might be TRBD1 or TRBD2, each matching 6 bases. This CDR3 contains 14 residues. V dropped 6 bases and J dropped 0 bases, with 12 bases sitting between them. CDR1 is MDHEN and CDR2 is SYDVKM in the germline V gene. Here the CDR3 DNA reads TGTGCCAGCAGGACACAGGGACTCTCCTACGAGCAGTACTTC. Its translation: CASRTQGLSYEQYF.

The chain combines TRBV4-1 with TRBJ2-4, with 9 bases matching TRBD1. The J segment lost 1 base and the V segment lost 10 bases, leaving 8 bases of the junction unmatched. Germline lookup yields CDR1 MGHRA and CDR2 YSYEKL. CDR3 length: 15 residues. The CDR3 region is CATSRDRDAKNIQYF. The CDR3 nucleotides read TGCGCCACCTCCCGGGACAGGGACGCCAAAAACATTCAGTACTTC.

CDR3 region: CASSMTVGIGSYNEQFF. In DNA form, the CDR3 reads TGTGCCAGTAGTATGACGGTGGGGATCGGGTCCTACAATGAGCAGTTCTTC. V gene TRBV19 combines with J gene TRBJ2-1, with unresolved D. CDR1 and CDR2 from the germline V gene are LNHDA and SQIVND (reference sequence). Trimming removed 3 bases from V and 1 base from J, with 16 bases in between. The CDR3 is 17 residues long. The whole variable domain, filled in from reference TRBV19 and TRBJ2-1, reads DGGITQSPKYLFRKEGQNVTLSCEQNLNHDAMYWYRQDPGQGLRLIYYSQIVNDFQKGDIAEGYSVSREKKESFPLTVTSAQKNPTAFYLCASSMTVGIGSYNEQFFGPGTRLTVL.

This clone has only one observation. The chain employs TRBV6-1 and TRBJ2-1; D uncertain. V was shortened by 6 bases and J by 0 bases, with 12 bases between the two germline ends. The CDR3 length is 15 residues. Germline CDR1 MNHNS, CDR2 SASEGT. The CDR3 region is CASSVEPSSYNEQFF. The DNA for the CDR3 is TGTGCCAGCAGCGTCGAGCCGAGCTCCTACAATGAGCAGTTCTTC.

The genes are TRBV7-3 and TRBJ2-3; TRBD2 agrees at 11 bases. The CDR3 is 15 amino acids. With 5 bases clipped from V and 6 bases from J, the junction kept 7 bases outside the gene matches. Germline CDR1 reads SGHTA; CDR2 reads FQGTGA. CDR3 sequence (DNA): TGTGCCAGCAGCCGCCTAGCGGGAGGAGGTGATACGCAGTATTTT. It specifies CASSRLAGGGDTQYF. The full variable domain, with the rest looked up from reference TRBV7-3 and TRBJ2-3, is GAGVSQTPSNKVTEKGKYVELRCDPISGHTALYWYRQSLGQGPEFLIYFQGTGAADDSGLPNDRFFAVRPEGSVSTLKIQRTERGDSAVYLCASSRLAGGGDTQYFGPGTRLTVL.

This rearrangement joins TRBV5-1 to TRBJ2-2, with TRBD2 as a possible D gene (6 bases). Germline V gives CDR1 SGHRS, CDR2 YFSETQ. CDR3 length: 15 residues. Between the trimmed V and J ends, which lost 0 bases and 2 bases, there was a span of 8 bases. This chain's CDR3 is CASSLGDSNTGELFF. The CDR3 coding sequence is TGCGCCAGCAGCTTGGGGGACTCAAACACCGGGGAGCTGTTTTTT. Drawing the rest from reference TRBV5-1 and TRBJ2-2, the complete variable domain is KAGVTQTPRYLIKTRGQQVTLSCSPISGHRSVSWYQQTPGQGLQFLFEYFSETQRNKGNFPGRFSGRQFSNSRSEMNVSTLELGDSALYLCASSLGDSNTGELFFGEGSRLTVL.

This clone is deemed medium-sized. The CDR3 DNA sequence: TGTGCCAGCGTGGGGACACCGAGCTCTGGAAACACCATATATTTT. Its protein is CASVGTPSSGNTIYF. V usage is TRBV7-6 and J usage is TRBJ1-3; weak D call: TRBD1 (6 bases). Trimming shortened V by 8 bases and J by 0 bases, and 14 bases separated the two germline ends. Germline CDR1 and CDR2: SGHVS and FNYEAQ. The CDR3 extends over 15 amino acids.

The rearrangement links TRBV30 to TRBJ2-3; D unresolved. The CDR3 length is 12 residues. CDR1 and CDR2 (germline): GTSNPN, SVGIG (reference sequence). Trimming pared 4 bases from V and 3 bases from J, leaving 8 bases between. The CDR3 nucleotides read TGTGCCTGGACGCGGAGTACAGATACGCAGTATTTT. Its translation: CAWTRSTDTQYF.

The rearrangement uses TRBV28 and TRBJ2-2; D not resolved. This CDR3 is 12 amino acids long. V gave up 6 bases and J gave up 0 bases, with 2 bases separating them. Per germline, CDR1 MDHEN and CDR2 SYDVKM. The CDR3 protein is CASRTNTGELFF. DNA for the CDR3: TGTGCCAGCAGGACGAACACCGGGGAGCTGTTTTTT.

The chain is built from TRBV15 and TRBJ1-2; no firm D call. Germline V lookup: CDR1 LNHNV, CDR2 YYDKDF (reference sequence). The V end was cut by 8 bases, the J end by 1 base, with 20 bases between. This CDR3 region has 16 residues. CDR3 coding DNA: TGTGCCACCCGCCTTCTTGACCGACCAGTTAACTATGGCTACACCTTC. Translated, it gives CATRLLDRPVNYGYTF.

The gene calls are TRBV6-5 and TRBJ1-2, with TRBD1 matching over 7 bases. The CDR3 is 12 residues long. J was trimmed by 7 bases and V by 6 bases; bases with no gene match: 5. Germline CDR1 reads MNHEY; CDR2 reads SVGAGI. CDR3 loop: CASRTRQGGYTF. The CDR3 bases are TGTGCCAGCAGGACCCGACAGGGTGGCTACACCTTC.

This clone was detected a few times. The chain joins TRBV7-9 to TRBJ2-3, with no clear D. Deletions cut 4 bases from V and 6 bases from J, with 5 bases between. The CDR3 spans 11 residues. Germline loops: CDR1 SEHNR, CDR2 FQNEAQ (reference sequence). CDR3 in DNA: TGTGCCAGCAGCTCCCCGGATACGCAGTATTTT. Protein: CASSSPDTQYF.

About this clone: Mismatch with germline at one junction end may stem from a read error. This chain connects TRBV6-5 to TRBJ2-7; 9 nucleotides align to TRBD1. Germline assignment: CDR1 MNHEY and CDR2 SVGAGI. The length of the CDR3 is 15 residues. The CDR3: CASSHSGQGSYEQYF. CDR3 nucleotides: TGTGCCAGCAGTCACTCGGGACAGGGCTCCTACGAGCAGTACTTC.

This sequence joins TRBV5-4 and TRBJ2-4; D unclear. Germline loops: CDR1 SGHNT, CDR2 YYREEE (reference sequence). Between the trimmed V and J ends, which lost 2 bases and 1 base, there was a span of 7 bases. This CDR3 comprises 14 residues. The CDR3 loop reads CASSFEGAKNIQYF. DNA of the CDR3: TGTGCCAGCAGCTTTGAAGGTGCCAAAAACATTCAGTACTTC.

This chain joins TRBV21-1 and TRBJ2-1; the table assigns TRBD2, which was not confirmed against the DNA. TRBV21-1 is noted as a pseudogene. This CDR3 region has 16 residues. The CDR3 protein is CASSVRTHWGYNEQFF. The CDR3 nucleotides read TGTGCCAGCAGCGTTCGGACTCACTGGGGCTACAATGAGCAGTTCTTC.

V and J are TRBV5-4 and TRBJ2-3; 9 nucleotides agree with TRBD2. With V trimmed by 5 bases and J by 4 bases, 8 bases remained unmatched. This CDR3 is built from 15 residues. Germline CDR1 SGHNT, CDR2 YYREEE (reference sequence). The CDR3 nucleotides read TGTGCCAGCAGTCTTAGCGGGAGCAGTCCAGATACGCAGTATTTT. Its protein product is CASSLSGSSPDTQYF.

Regarding this clone: Other DNA sequences in this sample translate to the same CDR3. The chain uses TRBV5-6 and TRBJ2-7; 14 positions agree with TRBD2. The CDR3 has 16 amino acids. Germline trimming cut 0 bases from V and 7 bases from J; bases unmatched to any gene: 6. CDR1 and CDR2 from the germline V gene are SGHDT and YYEEEE. CDR3 in DNA: TGTGCCAGCAGCTTGGGACTAGCGGGAGGGGGGCGGGAGCAGTACTTC. Amino acid sequence: CASSLGLAGGGREQYF.

The chain carries TRBV19 and TRBJ1-1; tentatively, D is TRBD1 (5 bases). The germline V gene has CDR1 LNHDA and CDR2 SQIVND (reference sequence). The CDR3 loop spans 15 amino acids. Trimming removed 4 bases from V and 4 bases from J, with 16 bases in between. The CDR3 nucleotides are TGTGCCAGTAGTACCCCCCGGGGGAGGAGCACTGAAGCTTTCTTT. Its protein is CASSTPRGRSTEAFF.

The chain couples TRBV29-1 to TRBJ2-3, with 14 bases aligning to TRBD2. CDR1 is SQVTM, CDR2 ANQGSEA, per germline. CDR3 size: 14 residues. J lost 8 bases, V lost 7 bases, and 8 bases had no gene match. CDR3 protein: CSARGTSGSGTQYF. The CDR3 DNA follows: TGCAGCGCCAGAGGGACTAGCGGGAGCGGTACGCAGTATTTT.

This clone was seen a few times. The chain couples TRBV5-1 to TRBJ2-5; possibly TRBD1 for D (5 bases). This CDR3 contains 13 residues. Germline V gene lookup returns CDR1 SGHRS and CDR2 YFSETQ. V was cut by 0 bases and J by 3 bases, with 6 bases left in between. In nucleotides, the CDR3 is TGCGCCAGCAGCTTGGGACAGAAAGAGACCCAGTACTTC. Encoded protein: CASSLGQKETQYF.

V and J are TRBV6-5 and TRBJ1-4; D might be TRBD1 (5 bases). The CDR3 length is 12 residues. Germline lookup yields CDR1 MNHEY and CDR2 SVGAGI. V was clipped by 8 bases and J by 7 bases, with 11 bases between them. CDR3 loop: CASGQGREKLFF. The CDR3 DNA reads TGTGCCAGCGGACAAGGGCGTGAAAAACTGTTTTTT.

On this clone: Other DNA sequences within the sample encode an identical CDR3. This chain connects TRBV5-1 to TRBJ1-1; D call uncertain. CDR3 length: 14 residues. Germline CDR1 is SGHRS and CDR2 is YFSETQ. Deletions cut 0 bases from V and 1 base from J, with 7 bases between. The CDR3 protein is CASSLEWTNTEAFF. The CDR3 nucleotides are TGCGCCAGCAGCTTGGAGTGGACGAACACTGAAGCTTTCTTT.

The V and J genes are TRBV6-5 and TRBJ2-1; perhaps TRBD2 as D (5 bases). V lost 2 bases to trimming and J lost 6 bases, with 14 bases between them. CDR1 is MNHEY and CDR2 is SVGAGI in the germline V gene. The CDR3 has 15 residues. As DNA, the CDR3 is TGTGCCAGCAGTTACCCCCCACTAGGCATCAATGAGCAGTTCTTC. This translates into CASSYPPLGINEQFF.

The V gene is TRBV11-2, the J gene TRBJ2-1; D possibly matches TRBD1 or TRBD2 (6 bases each). The germline V gene has CDR1 SGHAT and CDR2 FQNNGV. The CDR3 has 17 residues. Trimming took 0 bases from V and 4 from J, leaving 16 bases between them. CDR3 loop: CASSLEGRRGGYNEQFF. CDR3 coding DNA: TGTGCCAGCAGCTTAGAAGGGCGCAGGGGAGGATACAATGAGCAGTTCTTC.

The chain links TRBV5-4 to TRBJ2-5; the D is unclear. Germline values: CDR1 SGHNT, CDR2 YYREEE (reference sequence). The CDR3 is 14 amino acids. Between the trimmed V and J ends, which lost 4 bases and 3 bases, there was a span of 13 bases. The CDR3 DNA reads TGTGCCAGCAGCCCTGCCGACACAAAAGAGACCCAGTACTTC. Protein: CASSPADTKETQYF.

This clone was seen once. The chain carries TRBV28 and TRBJ2-7, with no clear D. This CDR3 spans 13 amino acids. The V end was cut by 6 bases, the J end by 4 bases, with 13 bases between. CDR1 is MDHEN and CDR2 is SYDVKM in the germline V gene. The CDR3 DNA sequence: TGTGCCAGCAGGCAGTATCCTCGGTACGAGCAGTACTTC. This sequence encodes CASRQYPRYEQYF.

Of note for this clone: At one end the junction does not follow the germline gene, possibly because of a read error. This sequence joins TRBV6-6 and TRBJ2-7; 9 bases fit TRBD1. The germline V gene has CDR1 MNHNY and CDR2 SVGAGI (reference sequence). The CDR3 consists of 15 residues. CDR3 sequence: CASSHSGQGSYEQYF. The CDR3 DNA reads as TGTGCCAGCAGTCACTCGGGACAGGGCTCCTACGAGCAGTACTTC.

The chain recombines TRBV6-6 with TRBJ1-4; a weak D match, TRBD1 (6 bases). This CDR3 contains 13 residues. Germline-derived CDR1 and CDR2 are MNHNY and SVGAGI (reference sequence). V lost 2 bases and J lost 8, with 9 bases in between. The CDR3 region has the DNA TGTGCCAGCAGTTACCAGGGGAAAGAAAAACTGTTTTTT. Its protein is CASSYQGKEKLFF.